These T cell receptor beta chains were read from a single sample in a study of blood T cell repertoires in COVID-19. The method was immunoSEQ multiplex PCR; TCRdb's version includes in-frame clones alone and lacks a portion of them. The profile covers roughly 410,000 clones, with more than 75% appearing a single time and over 2% taken by the ten largest. Source material: peripheral blood. The source of these receptors is a woman aged 60-75 years with COVID-19, enrolled during active disease. The CDR3 runs from the conserved cysteine through the conserved F or W. Each record gives: D gene, V gene, clone size, J gene, CDR3 DNA, CDR3 protein. The D gene is left open where the match is weak. Expanded clones get a size class; other rows say once, few or many, or leave the size out.

>TRBD1|TRBV7-6|.|TRBJ2-2
TGTGCCAGCAGCAAACAGGGGAAAACCGGGGAGCTGTTTTTT
CASSKQGKTGELFF
>.|TRBV19|.|TRBJ2-5
TGTGCCAGTAGTATTGCGCGGGGCGTGGAGACCCAGTACTTC
CASSIARGVETQYF
>TRBD2|TRBV5-1|.|TRBJ2-5
TGCGCCAGCAGCTTGGCACTAGCGGGGGTAAAGGGAGAGACCCAGTACTTC
CASSLALAGVKGETQYF
>TRBD2|TRBV29-1|.|TRBJ2-7
TGCAGCGCCGAGCGGGGGGGCCCCTTTGGTGAGCAGTACTTC
CSAERGGPFGEQYF
>.|TRBV19|.|TRBJ1-5
TGTGCCAGTAGTATAAGGGGGGGGGCAGTCACCAATCAGCCCCAGCATTTT
CASSIRGGAVTNQPQHF
>TRBD1|TRBV3-1/TRBV3-2|.|TRBJ2-5
TGTGCCAGCAGCCAAGATTTCGGGGGACAGGGGTGGGAGACCCAGTACTTC
CASSQDFGGQGWETQYF
>TRBD1|TRBV5-1|.|TRBJ1-2
TGCGCCAGCAGCGCTGGAGACAGGGGCGGAAACTATGGCTACACCTTC
CASSAGDRGGNYGYTF
>TRBD2|TRBV9|.|TRBJ2-5
TGTGCCAGCAGCCCAGGCGGACTAGCGGGGGGACGGAGAGAGACCCAGTACTTC
CASSPGGLAGGRRETQYF
>TRBD1|TRBV9|.|TRBJ1-1
TGTGCCAGCAGCGTAGGGCAGGGGGCTGAAGCTTTCTTT
CASSVGQGAEAFF
>TRBD1|TRBV18|.|TRBJ1-2
TGTGCCAGCTCACCGAGGGACAGGGCTAACTATGGCTACACCTTC
CASSPRDRANYGYTF
>TRBD1|TRBV19|.|TRBJ1-2
TGTGCCAGTAGTATGGGCGGGACAGCTAACTATGGCTACACCTTC
CASSMGGTANYGYTF
>.|TRBV11-2|.|TRBJ1-2
TGTGCCAGCAGCCTTAGTTGGGGCTACACCTTC
CASSLSWGYTF
>.|TRBV18|.|TRBJ2-3
TGTGCCAGCTCACCAATCACCGGGGAAGATACGCAGTATTTT
CASSPITGEDTQYF
>TRBD1|TRBV6-4|.|TRBJ2-7
TGTGCCAGCAGTGACCGCCTATCCGGGACAGGGCCTACTATTAGCTCCTACGAGCAGTACTTC
CASSDRLSGTGPTISSYEQYF
>.|TRBV14|.|TRBJ1-2
TGTGCCAGCAGCCCCCAGGGGCCCGGCTACACCTTC
CASSPQGPGYTF
>.|TRBV6-6|.|TRBJ1-4
TGTGCCAGCAGTTACTCTGGGCTCTCTAATGAAAAACTGTTTTTT
CASSYSGLSNEKLFF
>.|TRBV27|.|TRBJ2-2
TGTGCCAGCAGTTTTGCCGAGCGGGCCTACACCGGGGAGCTGTTTTTT
CASSFAERAYTGELFF
>TRBD1|TRBV24-1|.|TRBJ1-3
TGTGCCACCAGTGAGAGCAACCCGGGACAGAGCTCTGGAAACACCATATATTTT
CATSESNPGQSSGNTIYF
>TRBD1|TRBV19|.|TRBJ2-1
TGTGCCAGTAGTATAGTAGGGCAGGGGGCTGGCAATGAGCAGTTCTTC
CASSIVGQGAGNEQFF
>TRBD1|TRBV28|.|TRBJ2-7
TGTGCCAGCAGTTTAGTGGGACAGGCCAACTACGAGCAGTACTTC
CASSLVGQANYEQYF
>.|TRBV30|.|TRBJ1-6
TGTGCCTGGAGTGGTAGGGGTGACTCACCCCTCCACTTT
CAWSGRGDSPLHF
>TRBD1|TRBV5-1|.|TRBJ1-4
TGCGCCAGCAGCTTGGGAGGCCGGCTGGGGCAGGGGGCTGAAAAACTGTTTTTT
CASSLGGRLGQGAEKLFF
>.|TRBV28|once|TRBJ2-5
TGTGCCAGCAGGGGGCCGTTGGAGACCCAGTACTTC
CASRGPLETQYF
>TRBD2|TRBV28|.|TRBJ2-7
TGTGCCAGCAGCCCGGGCGGACTAGCGGTGCTACCCCGTACCTACGAGCAGTACTTC
CASSPGGLAVLPRTYEQYF
>.|TRBV28|.|TRBJ1-4
TGTGCCAGCAGTACTTCAAATGAAAAACTGTTTTTT
CASSTSNEKLFF
>.|TRBV28|.|TRBJ2-3
TGTGCCAGCAGTCAACCCCCGGGGGGCCAAGGTTCTGCTGATACGCAGTATTTT
CASSQPPGGQGSADTQYF
>TRBD2|TRBV10-2|.|TRBJ2-3
TGCGCCAGCAGCGCAAGCGGGGGGTCAGATACGCAGTATTTT
CASSASGGSDTQYF
>.|TRBV19|.|TRBJ1-1
TGTGCCAGTAGTATTGGGCGGGCCACTGAAGCTTTCTTT
CASSIGRATEAFF
>.|TRBV15|.|TRBJ2-5
TGTGCCACCAGCAGAGTTTACAGGGCCCAAGAGACCCAGTACTTC
CATSRVYRAQETQYF
>TRBD2|TRBV5-1|.|TRBJ2-3
TGCGCCAGCAGCCCCCGGGCGGCGGGGGGGTCAGATACGCAGTATTTT
CASSPRAAGGSDTQYF
>.|TRBV27|.|TRBJ2-3
TGTGCCAGCAGTTTATTCCCCCCTAGACCCACAGATACGCAGTATTTT
CASSLFPPRPTDTQYF
>TRBD2|TRBV28|.|TRBJ2-2
TGTGCCAGCAGTTTACTAGGGACTACCCGGAGGACCGGGGAGCTGTTTTTT
CASSLLGTTRRTGELFF
>TRBD2|TRBV7-2|.|TRBJ2-2
TGTGCCAGCACGGGGGGTCCGAACACCGGGGAGCTGTTTTTT
CASTGGPNTGELFF
>.|TRBV14|.|TRBJ2-3
TGTGCCAGCAGCCGAAGAGGGATGGCAGATACGCAGTATTTT
CASSRRGMADTQYF
>.|TRBV6-5|few|TRBJ1-2
TGTGCCAGCAGTTACCAGAGCGTACCTTATGGCTACACCTTC
CASSYQSVPYGYTF
>.|TRBV28|.|TRBJ2-1
TGTGCCAGCACTCGGGTGGGGGCATTACCCTCTGAGCAGTTCTTC
CASTRVGALPSEQFF
>.|TRBV2|.|TRBJ1-1
TGTGCCAGCAGTGCGGACCAACCGGGGGCTTTCTTT
CASSADQPGAFF
>TRBD2|TRBV5-1|.|TRBJ2-2
TGCGCCAGCAGTCCCCTAGCGGGGGATTTGAACACCGGGGAGCTGTTTTTT
CASSPLAGDLNTGELFF
>TRBD1|TRBV6-6|.|TRBJ1-1
TGTGCCAGCAGTTACGAGGGACAGGGTGAAGCTTTCTTT
CASSYEGQGEAFF
>TRBD2|TRBV24-1|.|TRBJ2-2
TGTGCCACCAGTGATTTCCCCACTAGCGGGGGGAGGGAGCTGTTTTTT
CATSDFPTSGGRELFF
>TRBD1|TRBV6-5|.|TRBJ1-5
TGTGCCAGCAGGCTGACAGGGCATAGCAATCAGCCCCAGCATTTT
CASRLTGHSNQPQHF
>.|TRBV28|.|TRBJ2-7
TGTGCCACCCACATTTTCGGACAGCCCTACGAGCAGTACTTC
CATHIFGQPYEQYF
>.|TRBV3-1/TRBV3-2|.|TRBJ1-5
TGTGCCAGCAGCCAAGCAGGCAATCAGCCCCAGCATTTT
CASSQAGNQPQHF
>.|TRBV2|few|TRBJ2-7
TGTGCCAGCGGGAAGGGGCGCATCGAGCAGTACTTC
CASGKGRIEQYF
>TRBD1|TRBV5-1|.|TRBJ1-2
TGCGCCAGCAGCGGACGACAGGGGGCGGACTATGGCTACACCTTC
CASSGRQGADYGYTF
>.|TRBV7-8|once|TRBJ2-5
TGTGCCAGCAGCTTCAGGGCAGCAGAGACCCAGTACTTC
CASSFRAAETQYF
>TRBD2|TRBV28|.|TRBJ2-3
TGTGCCAGCAGTACCCGACCCTATTCGGGGGGTAGGAACACAGATACGCAGTATTTT
CASSTRPYSGGRNTDTQYF
>.|TRBV11-2|few|TRBJ1-6
TGTGCCAGCAGCTCCCCCACTCCCACTTCGCTTTTTAATTCACCCCTCCACTTT
CASSSPTPTSLFNSPLHF
>.|TRBV19|.|TRBJ2-5
TGTGCCAGTAGTATAGGCGGCCGGCGGGAGACCCAGTACTTC
CASSIGGRRETQYF
>TRBD1|TRBV6-5|.|TRBJ2-7
TGTGCCAGCAGCTCCGGGACAGGGTGGTCCTACGAGCAGTACTTC
CASSSGTGWSYEQYF
>TRBD2|TRBV9|.|TRBJ2-1
TGTGCCAGCAGCGTAGCGGGGGGTTCCTACAATGAGCAGTTCTTC
CASSVAGGSYNEQFF
>TRBD2|TRBV30|.|TRBJ2-3
TGTGCCTCTGGGACTAGCGGGGGGCCCCGCACAGATACGCAGTATTTT
CASGTSGGPRTDTQYF
>TRBD1|TRBV19|.|TRBJ1-2
TGTGCCAGCACGGGACAGGGAAACTATGGCTACACCTTC
CASTGQGNYGYTF
>TRBD1|TRBV11-2|.|TRBJ1-1
TGTGCCAGCGCTCCCCGTCGTCGGGACAGGGGCACTGAAGCTTTCTTT
CASAPRRRDRGTEAFF
>.|TRBV11-3|.|TRBJ1-1
TGTGCCAGCAGCTTAGTCCGGGGCACTGAAGCTTTCTTT
CASSLVRGTEAFF